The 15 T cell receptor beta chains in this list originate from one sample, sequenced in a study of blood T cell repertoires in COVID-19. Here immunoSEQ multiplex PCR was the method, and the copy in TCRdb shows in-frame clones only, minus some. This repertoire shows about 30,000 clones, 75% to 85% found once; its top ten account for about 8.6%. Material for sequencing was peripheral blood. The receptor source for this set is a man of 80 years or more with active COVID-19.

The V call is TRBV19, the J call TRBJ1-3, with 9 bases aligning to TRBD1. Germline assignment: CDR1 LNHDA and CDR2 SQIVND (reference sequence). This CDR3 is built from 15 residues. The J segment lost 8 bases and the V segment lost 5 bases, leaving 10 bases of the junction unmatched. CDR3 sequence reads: CASSLSDRGRDTIYF. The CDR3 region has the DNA TGTGCCAGTAGTCTGTCGGACAGGGGACGGGACACCATATATTTT.

Here the CDR3 DNA reads TGTGCCAGCAGCAACCGGGACAGGCGCACTGAAGCTTTCTTT. Its translation is CASSNRDRRTEAFF. The chain links TRBV3-1 (or the pseudogene TRBV3-2) to TRBJ1-1; 8 bases are shared with TRBD1. The CDR3 covers 14 residues. Germline V gene sequence: CDR1 LGHDT, CDR2 YNNKEL (reference sequence). The trim removed 5 bases at V and 4 bases at J, leaving 6 bases unmatched.

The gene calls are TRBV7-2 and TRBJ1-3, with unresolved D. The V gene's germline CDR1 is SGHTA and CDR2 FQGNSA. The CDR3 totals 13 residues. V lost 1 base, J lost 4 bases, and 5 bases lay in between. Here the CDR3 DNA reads TGTGCCAGCAGCTTAGGCGAGGGAAACACCATATATTTT. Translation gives CASSLGEGNTIYF.

CDR3 coding DNA: TGCAGTGCTAGTGGGGGCCGTGAAGCTTTCTTT. Protein sequence: CSASGGREAFF. The V gene is TRBV20-1, the J gene TRBJ1-1; D is perhaps TRBD1 (6 bases). Germline CDR1 DFQATT, CDR2 SNEGSKA (reference sequence). The ends were cut back, 3 bases at V and 7 bases at J, with 9 bases in the middle. The length of the CDR3 is 11 residues.

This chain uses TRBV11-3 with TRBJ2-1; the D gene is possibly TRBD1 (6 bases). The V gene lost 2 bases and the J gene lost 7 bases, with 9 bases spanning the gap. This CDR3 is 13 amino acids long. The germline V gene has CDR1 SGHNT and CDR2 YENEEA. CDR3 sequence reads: CASSLQGRNEQFF. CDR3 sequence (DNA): TGTGCCAGCAGCTTACAGGGGCGGAATGAGCAGTTCTTC.

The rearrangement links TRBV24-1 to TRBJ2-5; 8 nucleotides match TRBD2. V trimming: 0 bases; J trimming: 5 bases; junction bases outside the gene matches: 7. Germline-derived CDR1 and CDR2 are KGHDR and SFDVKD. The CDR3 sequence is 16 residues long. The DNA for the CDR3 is TGTGCCACCAGTGATTTGTCCCCGGGAGGGACGGAGACCCAGTACTTC. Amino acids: CATSDLSPGGTETQYF.

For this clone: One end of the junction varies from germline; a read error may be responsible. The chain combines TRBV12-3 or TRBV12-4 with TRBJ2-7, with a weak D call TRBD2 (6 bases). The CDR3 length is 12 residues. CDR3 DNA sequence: TGTGCCAGCACCCAGGGACTCCCTGGACAACACTTC. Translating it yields CASTQGLPGQHF.

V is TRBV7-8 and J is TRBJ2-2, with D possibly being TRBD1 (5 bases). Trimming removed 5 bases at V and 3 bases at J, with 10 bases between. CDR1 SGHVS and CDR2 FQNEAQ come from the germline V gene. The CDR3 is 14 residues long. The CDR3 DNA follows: TGTGCCAGCAGCGCACTCAGGGACACCGGGGAGCTGTTTTTT. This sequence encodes CASSALRDTGELFF.

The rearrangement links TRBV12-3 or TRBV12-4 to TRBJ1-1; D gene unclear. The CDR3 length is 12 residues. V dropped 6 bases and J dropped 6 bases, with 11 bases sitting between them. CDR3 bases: TGTGCCAGCAGCGGGGAAATCGCTGAAGCTTTCTTT. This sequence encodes CASSGEIAEAFF.

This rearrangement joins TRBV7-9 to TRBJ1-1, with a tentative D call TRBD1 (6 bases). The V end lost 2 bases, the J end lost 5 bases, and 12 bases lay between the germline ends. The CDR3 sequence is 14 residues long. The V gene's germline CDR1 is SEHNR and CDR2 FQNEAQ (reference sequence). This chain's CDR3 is CASSLPRGWTEAFF. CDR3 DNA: TGTGCCAGCAGCTTACCAAGGGGGTGGACTGAAGCTTTCTTT.

CDR3 amino acids: CASSLASTDTQYF. In DNA form, the CDR3 reads TGTGCCAGCAGTTTGGCTAGCACAGATACGCAGTATTTT. The rearrangement uses TRBV27 and TRBJ2-3; D unresolved. The CDR3 has 13 amino acids. V was trimmed by 3 bases and J by 0 bases, leaving 4 bases between them. The germline V gene has CDR1 MNHEY and CDR2 SMNVEV (reference sequence).

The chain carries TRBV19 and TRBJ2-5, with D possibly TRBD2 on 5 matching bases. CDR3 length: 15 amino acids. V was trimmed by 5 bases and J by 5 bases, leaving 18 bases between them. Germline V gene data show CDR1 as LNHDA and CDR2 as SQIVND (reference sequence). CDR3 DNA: TGTGCCAGTAGTCCAAACCCTGGGCCGGGGGAGACCCAGTACTTC. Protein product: CASSPNPGPGETQYF.

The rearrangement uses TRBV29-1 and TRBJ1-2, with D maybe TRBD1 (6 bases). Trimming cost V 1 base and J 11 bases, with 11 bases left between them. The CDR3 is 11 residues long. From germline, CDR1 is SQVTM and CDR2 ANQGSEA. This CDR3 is CSVEGAGVYTF. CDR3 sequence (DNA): TGCAGCGTTGAAGGCGCAGGGGTGTACACCTTC.

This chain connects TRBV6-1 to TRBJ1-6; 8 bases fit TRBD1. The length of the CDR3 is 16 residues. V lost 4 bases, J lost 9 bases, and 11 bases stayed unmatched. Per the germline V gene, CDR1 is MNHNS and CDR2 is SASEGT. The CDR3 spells CASSAGTGPRGSPLHF. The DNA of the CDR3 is TGTGCCAGCAGTGCTGGGACAGGACCTCGGGGTTCACCCCTCCACTTT.

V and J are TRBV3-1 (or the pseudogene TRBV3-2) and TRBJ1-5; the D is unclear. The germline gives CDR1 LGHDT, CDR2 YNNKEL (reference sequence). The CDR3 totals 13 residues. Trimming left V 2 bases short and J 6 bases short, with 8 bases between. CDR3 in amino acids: CASSQSGFQPQHF. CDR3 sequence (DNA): TGTGCCAGCAGCCAATCGGGGTTTCAGCCCCAGCATTTT.